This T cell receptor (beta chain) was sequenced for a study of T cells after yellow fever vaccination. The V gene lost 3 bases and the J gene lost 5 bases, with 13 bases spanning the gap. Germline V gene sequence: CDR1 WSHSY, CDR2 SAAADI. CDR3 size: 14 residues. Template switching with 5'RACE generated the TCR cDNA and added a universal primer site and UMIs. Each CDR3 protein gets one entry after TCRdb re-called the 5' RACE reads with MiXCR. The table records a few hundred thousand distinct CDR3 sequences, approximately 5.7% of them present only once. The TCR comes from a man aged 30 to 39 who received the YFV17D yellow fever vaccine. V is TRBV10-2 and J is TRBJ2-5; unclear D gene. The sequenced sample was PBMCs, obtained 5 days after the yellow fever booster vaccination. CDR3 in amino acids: CASSDLLPTETQYF. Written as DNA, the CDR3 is TGCGCCAGCAGTGACCTACTACCAACCGAGACCCAGTACTTC.